This TCR beta chain was sequenced for a study of beta chain features in type 1 diabetes. Expressed TCRB transcripts were sequenced after all isolated RNA was converted to cDNA. Sequencing was performed with immunoSEQ multiplex PCR; in TCRdb, only in-frame clones are kept and a portion is missing. This table has about 390,000 clones, over 8.5% appearing once. Study-level results: Patients with Type 1 diabetes showed moderately but significantly shorter TCRB CDR3s in all four CD4+ subsets.

A remark on this clone: Antigen specificity is unknown.

This CDR3 is 13 amino acids long. The V end lost 2 bases, the J end lost 2 bases, and 7 bases lay between the germline ends. Germline V gene lookup returns CDR1 KGHSH and CDR2 LQKENI. The chain is built from TRBV18 and TRBJ2-7, with a weak D call TRBD1 (5 bases). The specimen was central memory CD4+ T cells from blood. The receptor comes from a young man with type 1 diabetes. For the CDR3, the DNA is TGTGCCAGCTCACCAGGGGCACCCTACGAGCAGTACTTC. This codes for CASSPGAPYEQYF.